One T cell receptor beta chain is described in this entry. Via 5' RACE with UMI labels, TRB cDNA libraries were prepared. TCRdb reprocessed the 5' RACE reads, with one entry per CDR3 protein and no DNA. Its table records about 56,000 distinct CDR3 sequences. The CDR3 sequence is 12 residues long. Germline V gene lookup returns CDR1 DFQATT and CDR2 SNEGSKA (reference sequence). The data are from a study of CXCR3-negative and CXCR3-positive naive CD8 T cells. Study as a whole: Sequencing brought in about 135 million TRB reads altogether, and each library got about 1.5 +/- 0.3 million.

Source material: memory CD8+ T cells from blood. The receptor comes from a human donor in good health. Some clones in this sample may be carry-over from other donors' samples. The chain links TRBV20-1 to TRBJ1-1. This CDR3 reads CSAREYGTEAFF.